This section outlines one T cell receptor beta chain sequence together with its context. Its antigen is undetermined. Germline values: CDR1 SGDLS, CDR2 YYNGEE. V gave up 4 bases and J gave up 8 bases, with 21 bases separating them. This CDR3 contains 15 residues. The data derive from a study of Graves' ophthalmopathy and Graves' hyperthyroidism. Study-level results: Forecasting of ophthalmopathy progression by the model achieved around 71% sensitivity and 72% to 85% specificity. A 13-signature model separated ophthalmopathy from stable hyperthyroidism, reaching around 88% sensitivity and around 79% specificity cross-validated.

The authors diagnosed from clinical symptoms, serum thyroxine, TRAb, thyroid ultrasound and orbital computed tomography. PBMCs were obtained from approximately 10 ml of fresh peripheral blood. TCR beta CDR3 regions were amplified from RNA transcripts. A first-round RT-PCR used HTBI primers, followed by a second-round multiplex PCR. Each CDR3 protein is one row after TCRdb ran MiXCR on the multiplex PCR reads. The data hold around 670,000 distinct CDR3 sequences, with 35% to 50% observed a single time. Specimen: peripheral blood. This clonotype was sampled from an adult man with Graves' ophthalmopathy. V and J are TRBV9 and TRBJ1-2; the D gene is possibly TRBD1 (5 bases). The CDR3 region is CASSLDTGVFRGYTF. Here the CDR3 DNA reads TGTGCCAGCAGCTTAGACACGGGGGTTTTTCGGGGCTACACCTTC.